The T cell receptor (beta chain) described here comes from a study of cytomegalovirus exposure and HLA in healthy donors. Whole-study context: Prior work identified 120 million or so unique TCR beta sequences in about 179 million T cells. Points from the study as a whole: In a later analysis, a missense DCLRE1C variant was linked to TCR beta V- and J-gene trimming. A highly shared variant cluster was judged a likely technical artifact.

In its sample, this clone was seen a few times. Its cognate antigen is unknown. Primers for the PCR totalled 60 Vbeta and 13 Jbeta. Assay used: immunoSEQ multiplex PCR; TCRdb lists only in-frame clones, some missing. The data show around 80,000 clones, 78% seen once. From germline, CDR1 is MNHEY and CDR2 SVGAGI. Trimming left V 1 base short and J 3 bases short, with 7 bases between. The length of the CDR3 is 15 residues. The donors comprised healthy bone marrow donors. The clonotype comes from a man aged 35-49 years in good health and CMV-seronegative. Sequenced sample: PBMCs. J is TRBJ2-6 and V is TRBV6-5; maybe TRBD1 (5 bases). CDR3 sequence (DNA): TGTGCCAGCAGTTACTGGGGCGATGGGGCCAACGTCCTGACTTTC. Its translation: CASSYWGDGANVLTF.